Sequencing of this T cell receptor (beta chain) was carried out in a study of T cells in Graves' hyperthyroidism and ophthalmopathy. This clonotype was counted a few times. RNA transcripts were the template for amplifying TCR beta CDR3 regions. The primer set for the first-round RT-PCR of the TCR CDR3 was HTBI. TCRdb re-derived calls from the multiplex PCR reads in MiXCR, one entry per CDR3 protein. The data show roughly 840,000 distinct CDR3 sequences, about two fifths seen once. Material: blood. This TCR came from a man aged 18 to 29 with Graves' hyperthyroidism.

The CDR3 loop is CASSLGMYEQYF. The CDR3 DNA is TGTGCCAGCAGTTTAGGGATGTACGAGCAGTACTTC. This chain uses TRBV12-3 or TRBV12-4 with TRBJ2-7; D uncertain. The CDR3 totals 12 residues. The V end was cut by 1 base, the J end by 4 bases, with 5 bases between.